This is a list of T cell receptor beta chains from one sample in a study of T cells in Graves' hyperthyroidism and ophthalmopathy. TCRdb processed the multiplex PCR reads anew with MiXCR; each CDR3 protein has one entry. The data contain around 540,000 distinct CDR3 sequences, roughly 16% of them singletons. Input material: blood. The source of these receptors is a woman aged 25-40 years with Graves' ophthalmopathy. CDR3s include the opening cysteine and the closing phenylalanine or tryptophan. A D gene is named only where the DNA matches it firmly. The listing skips clone size in some rows; elsewhere it reads once, few, many or a size class.

>TRBD2|TRBV20-1|TRBJ2-3|NA
CSAFPRLAGGPGTDTQYF
TGCAGTGCCTTCCCTAGGCTAGCGGGAGGGCCGGGCACAGATACGCAGTATTTT
>TRBD2|TRBV19|TRBJ2-1|NA
CASGMATLAGRHEQFF
TGTGCCAGTGGTATGGCCACACTAGCGGGACGGCATGAGCAGTTCTTC
>TRBD2|TRBV7-3|TRBJ2-2|many
CASSPTSSNTGELFF
TGTGCCAGCAGCCCGACTAGCAGTAACACCGGGGAGCTGTTTTTT
>TRBD2|TRBV7-9|TRBJ2-1|many
CASSPRHGRANEQFF
TGTGCCAGCAGCCCCCGGCACGGGAGGGCCAATGAGCAGTTCTTC
>NA|TRBV6-2/TRBV6-3|TRBJ2-5|many
CASMVRSVYQETQYF
TGTGCCAGCATGGTGCGGAGCGTCTACCAAGAGACCCAGTACTTC
>NA|TRBV25-1|TRBJ2-5|NA
CASQTESTETQYF
TGTGCCAGCCAGACAGAGTCGACAGAGACCCAGTACTTC
>NA|TRBV20-1|TRBJ2-7|many
CSARNFGRSPQQYF
TGCAGTGCTAGAAACTTCGGGAGATCCCCTCAGCAGTACTTC
>TRBD2|TRBV3-1|TRBJ2-7|NA
CASSHEFSGKNEQYF
TGTGCCAGCAGCCACGAATTCAGCGGGAAGAACGAGCAGTACTTC
>TRBD2|TRBV6-2/TRBV6-3|TRBJ2-1|NA
CASSYSPSGRASEQFF
TGTGCCAGCAGTTATTCTCCTAGCGGGAGGGCCAGTGAGCAGTTCTTC
>NA|TRBV29-1|TRBJ1-5|many
CSVVPQGGSNQPQHF
TGCAGCGTTGTTCCGCAGGGAGGGAGCAATCAGCCCCAGCATTTT
>TRBD1|TRBV5-4|TRBJ2-1|many
CASRQQGVNEQFF
TGTGCCAGCAGGCAACAGGGGGTTAATGAGCAGTTCTTC
>NA|TRBV20-1|TRBJ2-3|many
CSAREDPGTDTQYF
TGCAGTGCTAGAGAGGACCCCGGCACAGATACGCAGTATTTT
>NA|TRBV11-2|TRBJ2-1|few
CASKGPLNEQFF
TGTGCCAGCAAAGGTCCCCTCAATGAGCAGTTCTTC
>NA|TRBV30|TRBJ2-7|few
CAWSLGYEQYF
TGTGCCTGGAGTCTCGGTTACGAGCAGTACTTC
>TRBD2|TRBV6-2/TRBV6-3|TRBJ2-2|many
CAVAGGDTGELFF
TGTGCCGTAGCGGGAGGGGACACCGGGGAGCTGTTTTTT
>TRBD2|TRBV7-2|TRBJ2-7|many
CASSLGTSGGLPSYEQYF
TGTGCCAGCAGCTTAGGGACTAGCGGGGGCCTCCCTTCCTACGAGCAGTACTTC
>NA|TRBV20-1|TRBJ2-7|NA
CSASSHSYEQYF
TGCAGTGCTTCGTCACACTCCTACGAGCAGTACTTC
>NA|TRBV7-9|TRBJ1-5|NA
CASSPRQSNQPQHF
TGTGCCAGCAGCCCCCGCCAGTCCAATCAGCCCCAGCATTTT
>NA|TRBV5-1|TRBJ1-1|many
CASSVNRNTEAFF
TGCGCCAGCAGCGTAAACAGGAACACTGAAGCTTTCTTT
>TRBD1|TRBV7-9|TRBJ1-2|NA
CASSETGNYGYTF
TGTGCCAGCAGCGAGACAGGGAACTATGGCTACACCTTC
>TRBD1|TRBV27|TRBJ1-4|NA
CASSSIGTANEKLFF
TGTGCCAGCAGTTCCATCGGGACAGCTAATGAAAAACTGTTTTTT
>TRBD2|TRBV3-1|TRBJ2-1|many
CASSFDTGTSVNEQFF
TGTGCCAGCAGTTTTGACACCGGGACTAGCGTAAATGAGCAGTTCTTC
>TRBD2|TRBV27|TRBJ2-2|NA
CASSLYSRTSGNTGELFF
TGTGCCAGCAGTTTATACTCGCGGACTAGCGGGAACACCGGGGAGCTGTTTTTT
>TRBD2|TRBV10-3|TRBJ2-7|NA
CAIGGTSGSYEQYF
TGTGCCATCGGGGGGACTAGCGGCTCCTACGAGCAGTACTTC
>NA|TRBV28|TRBJ2-7|NA
CASSLTPGVYEQYF
TGTGCCAGCAGTCTAACCCCCGGGGTCTACGAGCAGTACTTC
>NA|TRBV30|TRBJ2-7|many
CAWSDGPGEQYF
TGTGCCTGGAGTGACGGCCCTGGCGAGCAGTACTTC
>TRBD1|TRBV7-2|TRBJ1-2|NA
CASSTKGGAYGYTF
TGTGCCAGCAGCACTAAAGGGGGCGCCTATGGCTACACCTTC
>NA|TRBV2|TRBJ1-5|NA
CASSARHMSQHF
TGTGCCAGCAGTGCCCGTCATATGTCCCAGCATTTT
>NA|TRBV19|TRBJ1-1|NA
CASSARTENTEAFF
TGTGCCAGTAGTGCGCGGACGGAGAACACTGAAGCTTTCTTT
>TRBD2|TRBV11-2|TRBJ2-3|NA
CASSPTSGAHTDTQYF
TGTGCCAGCAGCCCGACTAGCGGGGCGCACACAGATACGCAGTATTTT
>TRBD1|TRBV28|TRBJ1-5|many
CASSPGTGGFGGQPQHF
TGTGCCAGCAGTCCAGGGACAGGGGGATTCGGTGGGCAGCCCCAGCATTTT
>NA|TRBV5-5|TRBJ1-1|many
CASSLDLVTEAFF
TGTGCCAGCAGCTTGGATTTAGTAACTGAAGCTTTCTTT
>NA|TRBV4-1|TRBJ2-7|NA
CASSPLGQGPGEQYF
TGCGCCAGCAGCCCCTTGGGCCAGGGGCCTGGCGAGCAGTACTTC
>TRBD1|TRBV28|TRBJ2-7|NA
CASRSLRRDRDYEQYF
TGTGCCAGCAGGTCCCTACGCCGGGACAGGGACTACGAGCAGTACTTC
>TRBD1|TRBV11-2|TRBJ2-1|many
CASSPLQGNEQFF
TGTGCCAGCAGCCCATTACAGGGGAATGAGCAGTTCTTC
>TRBD1|TRBV27|TRBJ2-1|many
CASSSGTGTTNEQFF
TGTGCCAGCAGTTCCGGGACAGGGACCACGAATGAGCAGTTCTTC
>TRBD1|TRBV19|TRBJ2-7|few
CASSTHRGEQYF
TGTGCCAGTAGTACCCACAGGGGCGAGCAGTACTTC
>NA|TRBV29-1|TRBJ2-3|NA
CSVRTAADTRYF
TGCAGCGTCCGGACAGCGGCAGATACGCGGTATTTT
>TRBD1|TRBV12-3/TRBV12-4|TRBJ1-6|many
CASSTGGGNSPLHF
TGTGCCAGCAGTACAGGGGGCGGTAATTCACCCCTCCACTTT
>NA|TRBV6-1|TRBJ1-1|NA
CASNESLRRTKAFF
TGTGCCAGCAATGAAAGTTTGCGTAGGACCAAAGCTTTCTTT